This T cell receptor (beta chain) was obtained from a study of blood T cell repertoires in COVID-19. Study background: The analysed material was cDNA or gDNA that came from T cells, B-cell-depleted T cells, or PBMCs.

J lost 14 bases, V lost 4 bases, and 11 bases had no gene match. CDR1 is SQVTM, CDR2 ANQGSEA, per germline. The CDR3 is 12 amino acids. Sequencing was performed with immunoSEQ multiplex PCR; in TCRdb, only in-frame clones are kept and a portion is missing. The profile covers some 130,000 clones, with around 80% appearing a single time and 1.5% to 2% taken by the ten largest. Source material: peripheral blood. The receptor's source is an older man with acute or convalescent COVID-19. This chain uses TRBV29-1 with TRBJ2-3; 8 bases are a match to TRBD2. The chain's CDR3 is CSVVSPGGVRYF. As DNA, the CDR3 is TGCAGCGTTGTATCTCCCGGGGGGGTACGGTATTTT.